These T cell receptor beta chains were read from a single sample in a study of response to subunit inactivated influenza vaccine. TCRdb called the RT-PCR reads again in MiXCR, with one record for every CDR3 protein. The table records 450,000 to 600,000 distinct CDR3 sequences, less than 8% of them present only once. The material was PBMCs from blood, obtained roughly 24 months after vaccination. These receptors came from a man between 50 and 75 years old who received an inactivated influenza vaccine. The CDR3 runs from the conserved cysteine through the conserved F or W. Each record gives: clone size, V gene, CDR3 length, D gene, J gene, CDR3 protein, CDR3 DNA. D genes are given only for firm matches. Not every row has a clone size; where given, it reads once, few, many or a size class.

clone_size: .; v_call: TRBV11-3; cdr3_length: 18; d_call: TRBD1; j_call: TRBJ2-7; cdr3_aa: CASSLGGILGQGRYEQYF; cdr3_nt: TGTGCCAGCAGCTTAGGCGGAATTCTGGGACAGGGACGATACGAGCAGTACTTC
clone_size: many; v_call: TRBV24-1; cdr3_length: 14; d_call: .; j_call: TRBJ2-1; cdr3_aa: CATSDTDTYNEQFF; cdr3_nt: TGTGCCACCAGTGACACCGACACCTACAATGAGCAGTTCTTC
clone_size: many; v_call: TRBV20-1; cdr3_length: 14; d_call: .; j_call: TRBJ2-5; cdr3_aa: CSARKPGAQETQYF; cdr3_nt: TGCAGTGCTAGGAAACCAGGAGCCCAAGAGACCCAGTACTTC
clone_size: many; v_call: TRBV12-3/TRBV12-4; cdr3_length: 15; d_call: TRBD1; j_call: TRBJ2-3; cdr3_aa: CASSRPGQGGRLQYF; cdr3_nt: TGTGCCAGCAGTCGGCCGGGACAGGGGGGACGGTTGCAGTATTTT
clone_size: .; v_call: TRBV29-1; cdr3_length: 13; d_call: .; j_call: TRBJ2-1; cdr3_aa: CSVDTGEANEQFF; cdr3_nt: TGCAGCGTTGATACAGGGGAGGCGAATGAGCAGTTCTTC
clone_size: many; v_call: TRBV10-3; cdr3_length: 15; d_call: .; j_call: TRBJ2-3; cdr3_aa: CAISEGTPSTDTQYF; cdr3_nt: TGTGCCATCAGTGAAGGGACTCCTAGCACAGATACGCAGTATTTT
clone_size: .; v_call: TRBV2; cdr3_length: 14; d_call: .; j_call: TRBJ2-2; cdr3_aa: CASKVRLGTGELFF; cdr3_nt: TGTGCCAGCAAAGTCCGCCTGGGCACCGGGGAGCTGTTTTTT
clone_size: few; v_call: TRBV12-3/TRBV12-4; cdr3_length: 16; d_call: TRBD1; j_call: TRBJ2-3; cdr3_aa: CASSLAGQGKADTQYF; cdr3_nt: TGTGCCAGCAGTTTAGCGGGACAGGGTAAAGCAGATACGCAGTATTTT
clone_size: .; v_call: TRBV6-2/TRBV6-3; cdr3_length: 13; d_call: .; j_call: TRBJ1-5; cdr3_aa: CASNDNYNQPQHF; cdr3_nt: TGTGCCAGCAACGATAATTACAATCAGCCCCAGCATTTT
clone_size: .; v_call: TRBV20-1; cdr3_length: 15; d_call: TRBD2; j_call: TRBJ2-5; cdr3_aa: CSARVGASGGETQYF; cdr3_nt: TGCAGTGCTAGAGTTGGGGCTAGCGGGGGAGAGACCCAGTACTTC
clone_size: .; v_call: TRBV25-1; cdr3_length: 17; d_call: .; j_call: TRBJ1-6; cdr3_aa: CASSGGAGSSYNSPLHF; cdr3_nt: TGTGCCAGCAGTGGGGGTGCGGGGAGCTCCTATAATTCACCCCTCCACTTT
clone_size: many; v_call: TRBV7-2; cdr3_length: 15; d_call: .; j_call: TRBJ2-1; cdr3_aa: CASSLAAVGYNEQFF; cdr3_nt: TGTGCCAGCAGCTTAGCAGCTGTAGGTTATAATGAGCAGTTCTTC
clone_size: many; v_call: TRBV6-5; cdr3_length: 16; d_call: .; j_call: TRBJ2-3; cdr3_aa: CASSYSMATGTDTQYF; cdr3_nt: TGTGCCAGCAGTTACTCGATGGCTACCGGCACAGATACGCAGTATTTT
clone_size: .; v_call: TRBV5-1; cdr3_length: 14; d_call: .; j_call: TRBJ2-7; cdr3_aa: CASRSGRESYEQYF; cdr3_nt: TGCGCCAGTCGAAGTGGGCGGGAATCCTACGAGCAGTACTTC
clone_size: many; v_call: TRBV12-3/TRBV12-4; cdr3_length: 16; d_call: TRBD1; j_call: TRBJ1-1; cdr3_aa: CASKRDRGFMNTEAFF; cdr3_nt: TGTGCCAGCAAGCGGGACAGGGGGTTCATGAACACTGAAGCTTTCTTT
clone_size: few; v_call: TRBV7-9; cdr3_length: 15; d_call: TRBD1; j_call: TRBJ2-2; cdr3_aa: CASSQGQGSGGELFF; cdr3_nt: TGTGCCAGCAGCCAGGGACAGGGATCCGGCGGGGAGCTGTTTTTT
clone_size: many; v_call: TRBV6-2/TRBV6-3; cdr3_length: 12; d_call: .; j_call: TRBJ1-5; cdr3_aa: CASRDSAGPQHF; cdr3_nt: TGTGCCAGCCGAGATTCTGCGGGGCCCCAGCATTTT
clone_size: .; v_call: TRBV21-1; cdr3_length: 16; d_call: .; j_call: TRBJ2-5; cdr3_aa: CASSKGADDFQETQYF; cdr3_nt: TGTGCCAGCAGCAAAGGGGCTGATGATTTCCAAGAGACCCAGTACTTC
clone_size: many; v_call: TRBV3-1; cdr3_length: 13; d_call: .; j_call: TRBJ1-2; cdr3_aa: CASSQERGNGYTF; cdr3_nt: TGTGCCAGCAGCCAAGAAAGGGGGAATGGCTACACCTTC
clone_size: few; v_call: TRBV18; cdr3_length: 15; d_call: TRBD1; j_call: TRBJ2-1; cdr3_aa: CASSPPSRQGVVRFF; cdr3_nt: TGTGCCAGCTCACCTCCATCCCGACAGGGGGTGGTAAGGTTCTTC
clone_size: few; v_call: TRBV7-9; cdr3_length: 13; d_call: .; j_call: TRBJ1-1; cdr3_aa: CASSQGTNTEAFF; cdr3_nt: TGTGCCAGCAGCCAGGGCACTAACACTGAAGCTTTCTTT
clone_size: few; v_call: TRBV2; cdr3_length: 15; d_call: TRBD2; j_call: TRBJ2-3; cdr3_aa: CASSETSGGQGTQYF; cdr3_nt: TGTGCCAGCAGTGAGACTAGCGGGGGGCAAGGTACGCAGTATTTT
clone_size: many; v_call: TRBV10-3; cdr3_length: 13; d_call: .; j_call: TRBJ2-2; cdr3_aa: CAISEADTGELFF; cdr3_nt: TGTGCCATCAGTGAGGCGGACACCGGGGAGCTGTTTTTT
clone_size: few; v_call: TRBV20-1; cdr3_length: 14; d_call: .; j_call: TRBJ2-2; cdr3_aa: CSARGNTNTGELFF; cdr3_nt: TGCAGTGCTAGAGGAAACACGAACACCGGGGAGCTGTTTTTT
clone_size: many; v_call: TRBV20-1; cdr3_length: 16; d_call: TRBD2; j_call: TRBJ2-3; cdr3_aa: CSARGGTRPRGDTQYF; cdr3_nt: TGCAGTGCTAGGGGAGGGACCCGACCGAGGGGAGATACGCAGTATTTT
clone_size: many; v_call: TRBV12-3/TRBV12-4; cdr3_length: 13; d_call: .; j_call: TRBJ1-5; cdr3_aa: CASTLGGNQPQHF; cdr3_nt: TGTGCCAGCACCCTTGGGGGCAATCAGCCCCAGCATTTT
clone_size: .; v_call: TRBV5-1; cdr3_length: 15; d_call: .; j_call: TRBJ1-1; cdr3_aa: CASYRDGGSNTEAFF; cdr3_nt: TGCGCCAGCTATCGGGACGGAGGTTCGAACACTGAAGCTTTCTTT
clone_size: few; v_call: TRBV27; cdr3_length: 15; d_call: .; j_call: TRBJ2-3; cdr3_aa: CASSARGRTPDTQYF; cdr3_nt: TGTGCCAGCAGTGCGCGGGGCCGGACTCCGGATACGCAGTATTTT
clone_size: .; v_call: TRBV18; cdr3_length: 16; d_call: .; j_call: TRBJ2-2; cdr3_aa: CASSPEADRYTGELFF; cdr3_nt: TGTGCCAGCTCACCAGAGGCGGACAGATACACCGGGGAGCTGTTTTTT